This TCR beta chain was retrieved from a study of beta chain features in type 1 diabetes. Background on the study: Similarity in age, gender and cell yields was seen between patients and healthy donors. General observations from the study: Relative to healthy donors, patients appeared to have naive, central memory and Treg TCRB repertoires that were more similar. There was a moderate but significant shortening of TCRB CDR3s in all four CD4+ subsets of Type 1 diabetes patients.

The CDR3 covers 15 residues. CDR1 is SGHRS and CDR2 is YFSETQ in the germline V gene. Trimming at V came to 4 bases and at J to 4 bases, leaving 8 bases not matched to a gene. CD4+ naive, central memory, regulatory and stem cell-like memory cells were sorted via CD45RO/CCR7/CD25/CD127/CD95/CD27. Expressed TCRB transcripts were sequenced, since all the RNA that had been isolated was reverse transcribed. Assay used: immunoSEQ multiplex PCR; TCRdb lists only in-frame clones, some missing. Among 350,000 to 450,000 clones, around 15% were seen once, and the ten largest hold 0.019%. This clone was seen only a few times. Its specificity is not known.

The material sequenced was naive CD4+ T cells from blood. J is TRBJ2-3 and V is TRBV5-1, with 8 bases aligning to TRBD1. The receptor was isolated from a woman aged 18 to 35 in good health. The CDR3: CASSLRQGTADTQYF. The CDR3 region has the DNA TGCGCCAGCAGCCTAAGACAGGGGACGGCAGATACGCAGTATTTT.